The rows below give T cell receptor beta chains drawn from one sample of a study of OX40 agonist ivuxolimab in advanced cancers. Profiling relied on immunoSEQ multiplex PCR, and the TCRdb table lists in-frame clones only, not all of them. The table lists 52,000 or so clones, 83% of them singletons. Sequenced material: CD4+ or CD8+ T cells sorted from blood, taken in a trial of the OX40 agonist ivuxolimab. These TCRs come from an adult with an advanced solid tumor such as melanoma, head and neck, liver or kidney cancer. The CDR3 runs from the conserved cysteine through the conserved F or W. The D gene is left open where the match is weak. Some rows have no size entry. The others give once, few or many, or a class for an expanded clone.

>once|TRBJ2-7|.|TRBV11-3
CASNHRINRDSSYEQYF
TGTGCCAGCAATCATCGGATCAACAGGGATAGCTCCTACGAGCAGTACTTC
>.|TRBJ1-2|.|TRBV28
CASSPTMGSNYGYTF
TGTGCCAGCAGTCCCACGATGGGCTCTAACTATGGCTACACCTTC
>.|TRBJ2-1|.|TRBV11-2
CASSFSTLSWYEQFF
TGTGCCAGCAGCTTCTCTACCCTTAGCTGGTATGAGCAGTTCTTC
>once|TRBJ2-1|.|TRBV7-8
CASSLKDSTYNEQFF
TGTGCCAGCAGCTTGAAAGACTCCACCTACAATGAGCAGTTCTTC
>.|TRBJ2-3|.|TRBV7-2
CASSSGRPDTQYF
TGTGCCAGCAGTTCGGGACGTCCAGATACGCAGTATTTT
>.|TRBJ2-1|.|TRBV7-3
CASSSRQGGFDEQFF
TGTGCCAGCAGCTCCCGACAGGGAGGCTTTGATGAGCAGTTCTTC
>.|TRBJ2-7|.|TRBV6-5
CASSDAIYEQYF
TGTGCCAGCAGCGACGCCATTTACGAGCAGTACTTC
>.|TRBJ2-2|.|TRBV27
CASRRDLSAGELFF
TGTGCCAGCAGAAGAGACCTTTCTGCCGGGGAGCTGTTTTTT
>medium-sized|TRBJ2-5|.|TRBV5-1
CASSLQGSDETQYF
TGCGCCAGCAGCTTACAGGGCTCCGACGAGACCCAGTACTTC
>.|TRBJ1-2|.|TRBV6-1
CASFQIRNYGYTF
TGTGCCAGCTTCCAAATAAGAAACTATGGCTACACCTTC
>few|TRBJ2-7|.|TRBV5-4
CASGLGGGFHEQYF
TGTGCCAGCGGGCTGGGAGGGGGCTTCCACGAGCAGTACTTC
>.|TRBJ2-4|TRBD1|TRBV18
CASSPDRESKNIQYF
TGTGCCAGCTCCCCTGACAGGGAATCGAAAAACATTCAGTACTTC
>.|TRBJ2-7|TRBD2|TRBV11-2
CASSLGAGAYEQYF
TGTGCCAGCAGCTTAGGAGCGGGAGCCTACGAGCAGTACTTC
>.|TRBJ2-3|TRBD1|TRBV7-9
CASSSQGAVDTQYF
TGTGCCAGCAGCTCCCAGGGGGCTGTAGATACGCAGTATTTT
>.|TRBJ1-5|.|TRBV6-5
CASTGENGQPQHF
TGTGCCAGCACCGGGGAAAACGGTCAGCCCCAGCATTTT
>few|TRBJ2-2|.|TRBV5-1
CASSPIGRSYTGELFF
TGCGCCAGCAGTCCCATAGGACGGAGCTACACCGGGGAGCTGTTTTTT
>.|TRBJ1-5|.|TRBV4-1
CASSHAFSRTRLQPQHF
TGCGCCAGCAGCCACGCTTTCTCGCGAACGAGGCTTCAGCCCCAGCATTTT
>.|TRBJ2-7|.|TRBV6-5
CASTRDSNSYEQYF
TGTGCCAGCACTCGGGACTCCAACTCCTACGAGCAGTACTTC
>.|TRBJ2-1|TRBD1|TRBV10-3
CAISPGQGYNEQFF
TGTGCCATCAGTCCGGGACAGGGCTACAATGAGCAGTTCTTC
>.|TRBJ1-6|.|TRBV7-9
CASSLEGNSPLHF
TGTGCCAGCAGCTTAGAGGGGAATTCACCCCTCCACTTT
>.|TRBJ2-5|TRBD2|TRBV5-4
CASSYKGRGRETQYF
TGTGCCAGCAGCTACAAAGGGAGGGGTAGGGAGACCCAGTACTTC
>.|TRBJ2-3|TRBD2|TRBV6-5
CASSFTSGGSNTQYF
TGTGCCAGCAGTTTTACTAGCGGGGGTTCAAATACGCAGTATTTT
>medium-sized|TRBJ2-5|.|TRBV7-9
CASSFGRSETQYF
TGTGCCAGCAGCTTCGGGAGATCGGAGACCCAGTACTTC
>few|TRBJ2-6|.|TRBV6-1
CASSEMGSSGANVLTF
TGTGCCAGCAGTGAAATGGGTTCTTCTGGGGCCAACGTCCTGACTTTC
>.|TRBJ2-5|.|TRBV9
CASSVAGQNQETQYF
TGTGCCAGCAGCGTAGCGGGGCAAAATCAAGAGACCCAGTACTTC
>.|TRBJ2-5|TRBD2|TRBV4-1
CASSQDGTSGSRETQYF
TGCGCCAGCAGCCAGGACGGGACTAGCGGCTCCCGGGAGACCCAGTACTTC
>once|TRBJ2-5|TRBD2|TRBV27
CASSLYSGGATGETQYF
TGTGCCAGCAGTTTATATAGCGGGGGGGCCACTGGAGAGACCCAGTACTTC
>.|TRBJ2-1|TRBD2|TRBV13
CASSPRLAGSDEQFF
TGTGCCAGCAGCCCCAGACTAGCGGGAAGCGATGAGCAGTTCTTC
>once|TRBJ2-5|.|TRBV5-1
CASSLGGLTGETQYF
TGCGCCAGCAGCTTGGGGGGACTCACCGGGGAGACCCAGTACTTC
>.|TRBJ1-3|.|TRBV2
CASRVQGGGNTIYF
TGTGCCAGCAGGGTACAGGGTGGTGGAAACACCATATATTTT
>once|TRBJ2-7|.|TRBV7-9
CASSLQPGDSLGGSYEQYF
TGTGCCAGCAGCCTCCAACCGGGAGACTCCTTGGGTGGCTCCTACGAGCAGTACTTC
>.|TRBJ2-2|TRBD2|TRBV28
CASRLPSGGARAGELFF
TGTGCCAGCAGGTTACCTAGCGGGGGGGCCCGTGCCGGGGAGCTGTTTTTT
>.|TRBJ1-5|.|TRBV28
CASSFPGDGQPQHF
TGTGCCAGCAGTTTCCCCGGGGACGGCCAGCCCCAGCATTTT
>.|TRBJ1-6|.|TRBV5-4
CASSPDSHPSSPLHF
TGTGCCAGCAGCCCTGACTCACACCCAAGTTCACCCCTCCACTTT
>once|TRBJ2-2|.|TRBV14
CASSQDGPNTGELFF
TGTGCCAGCAGCCAAGATGGGCCGAACACCGGGGAGCTGTTTTTT
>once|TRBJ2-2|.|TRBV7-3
CASALQGLDTGELFF
TGTGCCAGCGCGTTACAGGGATTGGACACCGGGGAGCTGTTTTTT
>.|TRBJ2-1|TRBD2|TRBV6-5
CASRQLGLGYNEQFF
TGTGCCAGCAGGCAATTGGGACTAGGATACAATGAGCAGTTCTTC
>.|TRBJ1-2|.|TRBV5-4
CASSRSGAGNYGYTF
TGTGCCAGCAGCCGATCGGGGGCTGGAAACTATGGCTACACCTTC
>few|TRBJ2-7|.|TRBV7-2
CASSLNGNGAYEQYF
TGTGCCAGCAGCTTAAATGGCAACGGTGCCTACGAGCAGTACTTC
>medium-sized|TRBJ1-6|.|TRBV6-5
CASSPYGAQSPLHF
TGTGCCAGCAGTCCCTATGGGGCGCAATCACCCCTCCACTTT
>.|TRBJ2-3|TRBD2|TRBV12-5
CASGFPWRGGTDTQYF
TGTGCTAGTGGTTTCCCGTGGCGGGGGGGCACAGATACGCAGTATTTT
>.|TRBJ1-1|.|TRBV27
CASSDLEDTEAFF
TGTGCCAGCAGTGATCTGGAGGACACTGAAGCTTTCTTT
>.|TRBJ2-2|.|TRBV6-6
CASSLETDTGELFF
TGTGCCAGCAGTTTAGAGACAGACACCGGGGAGCTGTTTTTT
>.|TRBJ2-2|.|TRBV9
CASSVNPGNAGELFF
TGTGCCAGCAGCGTCAACCCGGGTAACGCCGGGGAGCTGTTTTTT
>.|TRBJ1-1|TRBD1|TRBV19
CASSTSGQMNTEAFF
TGTGCCAGTAGTACCTCGGGACAGATGAACACTGAAGCTTTCTTT
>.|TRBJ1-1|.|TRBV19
CASSIRGGNTEAFF
TGTGCCAGTAGTATTCGGGGGGGAAACACTGAAGCTTTCTTT